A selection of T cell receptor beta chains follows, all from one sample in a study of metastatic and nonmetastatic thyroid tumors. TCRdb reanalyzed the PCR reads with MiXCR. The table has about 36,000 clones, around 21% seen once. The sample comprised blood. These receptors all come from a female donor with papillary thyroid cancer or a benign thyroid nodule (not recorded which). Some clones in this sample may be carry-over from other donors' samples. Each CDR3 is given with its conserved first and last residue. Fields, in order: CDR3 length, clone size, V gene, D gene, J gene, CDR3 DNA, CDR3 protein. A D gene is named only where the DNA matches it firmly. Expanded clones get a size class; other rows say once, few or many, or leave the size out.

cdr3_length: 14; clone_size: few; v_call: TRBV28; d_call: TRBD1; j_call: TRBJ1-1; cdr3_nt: TGTTCCACCCGCCCGACAGGGGGTGTGACTCAAGCTTTCTTT; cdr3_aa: CSTRPTGGVTQAFF
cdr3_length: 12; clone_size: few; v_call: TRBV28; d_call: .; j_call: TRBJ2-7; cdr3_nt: TGTGCCAGCAGTGAGACAGATTACGAGCAGTACTTC; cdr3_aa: CASSETDYEQYF
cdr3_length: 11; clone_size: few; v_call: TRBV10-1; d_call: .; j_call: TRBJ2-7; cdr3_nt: TGCGCCAGCAGTGAGATGAAGGAGCAGTACTTC; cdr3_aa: CASSEMKEQYF
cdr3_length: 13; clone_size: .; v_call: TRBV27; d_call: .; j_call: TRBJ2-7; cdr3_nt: TGTGCCAGCAGTTTAATCGGGAAATACGTGGTGTACTTC; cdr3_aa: CASSLIGKYVVYF
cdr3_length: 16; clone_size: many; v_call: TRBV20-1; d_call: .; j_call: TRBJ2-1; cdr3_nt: TGCAGTGCTATTAAAAACCCCCAGAGCTCCTACAATGAGCAGTTCTTC; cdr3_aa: CSAIKNPQSSYNEQFF
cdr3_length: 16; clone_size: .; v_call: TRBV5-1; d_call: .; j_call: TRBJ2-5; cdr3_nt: TGCGCCAGCAGCTCAGGACGGGTTGGGTTGGTGGAGACCCAGTACTTC; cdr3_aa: CASSSGRVGLVETQYF
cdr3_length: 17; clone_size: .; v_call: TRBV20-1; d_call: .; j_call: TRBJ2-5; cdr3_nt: TGCAGTGCTAGAGATTCAGTGGTCCGGGGTCTCCAAGAGACCCATTACTTC; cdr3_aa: CSARDSVVRGLQETHYF
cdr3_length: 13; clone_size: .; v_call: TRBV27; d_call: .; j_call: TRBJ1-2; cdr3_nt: TGTGCCAGCAGGGAGGGGGGGGGCGGTGGCTACACCTTC; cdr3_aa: CASREGGGGGYTF
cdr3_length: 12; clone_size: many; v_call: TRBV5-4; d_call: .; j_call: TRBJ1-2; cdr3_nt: TGTGCCAGCCGTCACCTTCACAGTGGCTACACCTTC; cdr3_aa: CASRHLHSGYTF
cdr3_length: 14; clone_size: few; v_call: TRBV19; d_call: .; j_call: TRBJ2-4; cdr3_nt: TGTGCCAGTAGCTCAAACAGGGCCAAAAACATTCAGTACTTC; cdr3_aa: CASSSNRAKNIQYF
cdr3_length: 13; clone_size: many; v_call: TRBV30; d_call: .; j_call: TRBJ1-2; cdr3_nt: TGTGCCTGGAGGGCGGCGAGCCTCTATGGCTACACCTTC; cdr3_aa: CAWRAASLYGYTF
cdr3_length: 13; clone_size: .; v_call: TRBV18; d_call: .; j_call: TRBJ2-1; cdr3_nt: TGTGCCAACCGGGGCCAAACTTCGGCCGAGCAGTTCTTC; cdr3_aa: CANRGQTSAEQFF
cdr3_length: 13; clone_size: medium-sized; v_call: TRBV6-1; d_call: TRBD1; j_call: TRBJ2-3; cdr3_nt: TGTGCCAGCAGTGGGACAGGGGTAAATACGCAGTATTTT; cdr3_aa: CASSGTGVNTQYF
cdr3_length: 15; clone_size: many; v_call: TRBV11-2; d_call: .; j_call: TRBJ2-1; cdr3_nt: TGTGCCAGCAGCTTAAGGGCTAGTCTTAACAATGAGCAGTTCTTC; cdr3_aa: CASSLRASLNNEQFF
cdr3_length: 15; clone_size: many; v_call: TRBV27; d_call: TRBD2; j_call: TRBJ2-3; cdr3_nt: TGTGCCAGCACCCTGACTAGCGGTAGCACAGATACGCAGTATTTT; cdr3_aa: CASTLTSGSTDTQYF
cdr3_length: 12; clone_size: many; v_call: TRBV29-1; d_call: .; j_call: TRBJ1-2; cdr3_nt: TGCAGCGTTGAAGGGTTCCCAGATGGCTACACCTTC; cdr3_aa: CSVEGFPDGYTF
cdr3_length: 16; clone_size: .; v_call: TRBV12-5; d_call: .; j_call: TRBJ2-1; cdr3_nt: TGTGCTAGTGGCGTCTACAGGGTTTATTCATACAATGAGCAGTTCTTC; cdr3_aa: CASGVYRVYSYNEQFF
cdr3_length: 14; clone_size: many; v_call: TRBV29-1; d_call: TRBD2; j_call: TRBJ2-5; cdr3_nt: TGCAGCGTTGACCTGACTAGCGTACAAGAGACCCAGTACTTC; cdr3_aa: CSVDLTSVQETQYF
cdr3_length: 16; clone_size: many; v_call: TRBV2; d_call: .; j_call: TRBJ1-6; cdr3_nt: TGTGCCAGCAGTGATCGCGGGGGCAGAGGGAGGTCACCCCTCCACTTT; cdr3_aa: CASSDRGGRGRSPLHF
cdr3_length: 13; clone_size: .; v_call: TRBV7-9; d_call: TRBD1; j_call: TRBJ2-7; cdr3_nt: TGTGCCAGCAGCTTAACAGGGGTGCGTGAGCAGTACTTC; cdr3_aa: CASSLTGVREQYF
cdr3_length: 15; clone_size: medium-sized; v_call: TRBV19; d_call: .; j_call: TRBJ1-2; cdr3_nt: TGTGCCAGTAGCACCCAGGCAGGTGTTAACTATGGCTACACCTTC; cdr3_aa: CASSTQAGVNYGYTF
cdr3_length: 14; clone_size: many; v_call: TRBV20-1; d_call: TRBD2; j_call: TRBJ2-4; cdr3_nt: TGCAGTGCTAGCGCTAGCGGGAGCCAAAACATTCAGTACTTC; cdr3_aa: CSASASGSQNIQYF
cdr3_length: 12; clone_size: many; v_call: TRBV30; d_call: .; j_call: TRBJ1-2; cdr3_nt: TGTGCCTGGAGCGACTACGACTATGGCTACACCTTC; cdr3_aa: CAWSDYDYGYTF
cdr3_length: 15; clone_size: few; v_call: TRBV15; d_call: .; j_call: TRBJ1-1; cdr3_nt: TGTGCCACCAGCAGATCCATATCAGGCATCACTGAAGCTTTCTTT; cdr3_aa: CATSRSISGITEAFF
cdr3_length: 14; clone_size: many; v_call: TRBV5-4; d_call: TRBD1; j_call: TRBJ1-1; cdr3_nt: TGTGCCAGCAGGATACAGGGGGAGTTGACTGAAGCTTTCTTT; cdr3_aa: CASRIQGELTEAFF
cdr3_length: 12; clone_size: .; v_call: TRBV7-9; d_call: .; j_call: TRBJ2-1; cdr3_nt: TGTGCCAGCATGCTAGCGTACCAGGAGCAGTTCTTC; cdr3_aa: CASMLAYQEQFF
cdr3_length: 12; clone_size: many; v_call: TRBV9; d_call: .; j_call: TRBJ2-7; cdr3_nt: TGTGCCAGCAGCGTAGATAGCTACGAGCAGTACTTC; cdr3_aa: CASSVDSYEQYF
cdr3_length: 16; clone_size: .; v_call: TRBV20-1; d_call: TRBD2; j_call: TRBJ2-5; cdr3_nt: TGCAGTGCCAGCGGACTAGCGGGAGGGCCACAAGAGACCCAGTACTTC; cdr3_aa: CSASGLAGGPQETQYF
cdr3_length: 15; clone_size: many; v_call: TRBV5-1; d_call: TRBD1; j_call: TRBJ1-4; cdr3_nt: TGCGCCAGCAGCTTGGCCGGGACAGGGAATGAAAAACTGTTTTTT; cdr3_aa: CASSLAGTGNEKLFF
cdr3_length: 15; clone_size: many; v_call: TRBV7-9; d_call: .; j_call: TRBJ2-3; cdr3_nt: TGTGCCAGCAGCTCTCAGGGGCCTAGCACAGATACGCAGTATTTT; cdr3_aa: CASSSQGPSTDTQYF
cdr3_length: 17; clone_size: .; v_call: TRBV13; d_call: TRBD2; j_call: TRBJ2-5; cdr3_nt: TGTGCCAGCAGCCCGCAGGGTCGACTAGCGGGACAAGAGACCCAGTACTTC; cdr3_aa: CASSPQGRLAGQETQYF
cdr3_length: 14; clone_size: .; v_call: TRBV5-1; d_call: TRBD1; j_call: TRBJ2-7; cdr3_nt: TGCGCCAGCAGCTCTCCCGGGACAGGCTACGAGCAGTACTTC; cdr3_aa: CASSSPGTGYEQYF
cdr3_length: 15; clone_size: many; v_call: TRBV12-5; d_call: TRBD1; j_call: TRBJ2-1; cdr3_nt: TGTGCTAGTGGCATCGGACAGGGTTGGAACAATGAGCAGTTCTTC; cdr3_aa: CASGIGQGWNNEQFF
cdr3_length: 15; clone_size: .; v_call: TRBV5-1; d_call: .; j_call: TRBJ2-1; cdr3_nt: TGCGCCAGCAGCTTGGTGGTAAATAAGTATAATGAGCAGTTCTTC; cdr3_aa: CASSLVVNKYNEQFF
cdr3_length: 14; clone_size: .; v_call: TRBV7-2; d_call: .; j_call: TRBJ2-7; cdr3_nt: TGTGCCAGCAGCTTGGGGCCGATCTCCTACGAGCAGTACTTC; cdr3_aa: CASSLGPISYEQYF
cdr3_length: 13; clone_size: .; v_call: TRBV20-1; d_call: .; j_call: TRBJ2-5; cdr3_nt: TGCAGTGCGGGAACGAGACGGCAAGAGACCCAGTACTTC; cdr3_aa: CSAGTRRQETQYF
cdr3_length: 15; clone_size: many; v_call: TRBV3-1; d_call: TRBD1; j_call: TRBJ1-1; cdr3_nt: TGTGCCAGCAGCCAAGCAGCAGGGGGTGGCACTGAAGCTTTCTTT; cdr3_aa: CASSQAAGGGTEAFF
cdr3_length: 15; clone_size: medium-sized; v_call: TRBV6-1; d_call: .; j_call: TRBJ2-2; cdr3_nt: TGTGCCAGCAGTGCCCCTGGACAGCACACCGGGGAGCTGTTTTTT; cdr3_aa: CASSAPGQHTGELFF
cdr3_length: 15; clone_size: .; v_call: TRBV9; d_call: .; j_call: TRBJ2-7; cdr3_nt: TGTGCCAGTAGCTTAACCCTAGTGGGAAGCTACGAGCAGTACTTC; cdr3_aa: CASSLTLVGSYEQYF
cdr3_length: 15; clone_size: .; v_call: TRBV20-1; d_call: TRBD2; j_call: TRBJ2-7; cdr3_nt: TGCAGTGCTAGAGAGCAACTAGCGGGAAGTTACGAGCAGTACTTC; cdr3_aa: CSAREQLAGSYEQYF
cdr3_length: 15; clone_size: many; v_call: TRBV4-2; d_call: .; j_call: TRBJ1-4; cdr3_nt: TGTGCCAGCAGCCAAGAAGCAGCGAACAATGAAAAACTGTTTTTT; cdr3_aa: CASSQEAANNEKLFF